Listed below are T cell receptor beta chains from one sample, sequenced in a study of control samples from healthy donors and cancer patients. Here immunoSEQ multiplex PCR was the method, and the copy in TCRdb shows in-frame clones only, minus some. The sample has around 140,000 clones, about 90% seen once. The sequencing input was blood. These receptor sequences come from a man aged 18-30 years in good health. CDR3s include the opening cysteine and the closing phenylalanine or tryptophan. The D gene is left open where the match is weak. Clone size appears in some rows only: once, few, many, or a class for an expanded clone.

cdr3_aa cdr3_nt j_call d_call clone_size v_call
CASSIESGPRTPLHF TGTGCCAGTAGTATAGAGTCAGGGCCAAGGACACCCCTCCACTTT TRBJ1-6 - few TRBV19
CASSMDREYGYTF TGTGCCAGCAGCATGGACAGGGAGTATGGCTACACCTTC TRBJ1-2 TRBD1 - TRBV28
CASGTGLAAEQYF TGTGCTAGTGGAACGGGACTAGCGGCCGAGCAGTACTTC TRBJ2-7 TRBD2 - TRBV12-5
CASSLGTARADTQYF TGCGCCAGCAGCTTGGGGACGGCCAGGGCAGATACGCAGTATTTT TRBJ2-3 - - TRBV5-1
CASSQDWGGVAGANVLTF TGCGCCAGCAGCCAAGATTGGGGGGGCGTTGCTGGGGCCAACGTCCTGACTTTC TRBJ2-6 - once TRBV4-3
CASSYISGAEQYF TGTGCCAGCAGTTATATCTCAGGGGCCGAGCAGTACTTC TRBJ2-7 - once TRBV6-5
CASSPEGQRNNEQFF TGTGCCAGCAGCCCAGAGGGACAGCGAAACAATGAGCAGTTCTTC TRBJ2-1 TRBD1 - TRBV6-5
CASSSGLWGDEQFF TGTGCCAGCAGCTCGGGACTCTGGGGGGATGAGCAGTTCTTC TRBJ2-1 - - TRBV13
CASSYASFGETQYF TGTGCCAGCAGTTACGCGTCCTTTGGGGAGACCCAGTACTTC TRBJ2-5 - - TRBV6-5
CASKSLAGSYNEQFF TGTGCCAGTAAATCCCTAGCGGGGTCCTACAATGAGCAGTTCTTC TRBJ2-1 TRBD2 - TRBV6-5
CASSRSTGLTEAFF TGTGCCAGCAGTCGAAGCACAGGGCTGACTGAAGCTTTCTTT TRBJ1-1 - once TRBV7-2
CAWSSGDGYTF TGTGCCTGGAGTTCAGGAGATGGCTACACCTTC TRBJ1-2 - - TRBV30
CAWSVSVVGAEAFF TGTGCCTGGAGTGTAAGCGTGGTAGGGGCTGAAGCTTTCTTT TRBJ1-1 - - TRBV30
CASSLLRTGVNTDTQYF TGTGCCAGCAGCTTACTTCGGACAGGGGTTAACACAGATACGCAGTATTTT TRBJ2-3 TRBD1 once TRBV7-9
CASSEAAGNIQYF TGTGCCAGCAGTGAGGCGGCCGGAAACATTCAGTACTTC TRBJ2-4 - once TRBV2
CASSLALRSTDTQYF TGTGCCAGCAGCTTAGCGCTTAGAAGCACAGATACGCAGTATTTT TRBJ2-3 - - TRBV7-2
CASSQEGGQGWTEAFF TGCGCCAGCAGCCAAGAGGGGGGACAGGGATGGACTGAAGCTTTCTTT TRBJ1-1 TRBD1 - TRBV4-1
CASSADRETEAFF TGTGCCAGTAGTGCGGACAGGGAAACTGAAGCTTTCTTT TRBJ1-1 TRBD1 - TRBV19
CASSLPTATNSPLHF TGTGCCAGTAGTCTCCCAACAGCTACTAATTCACCCCTCCACTTT TRBJ1-6 - - TRBV19
CASTNPVWDYNSPLHF TGTGCCAGCACTAACCCAGTATGGGATTATAATTCACCCCTCCACTTT TRBJ1-6 - - TRBV2
CASSQDRGNQPQHF TGCGCCAGCAGCCAAGACAGGGGTAATCAGCCCCAGCATTTT TRBJ1-5 - - TRBV4-1
CASSRNSERYQETQYF TGTGCCAGCAGTCGAAACAGCGAGAGGTACCAAGAGACCCAGTACTTC TRBJ2-5 - - TRBV6-6
CASSNSKGNTEAFF TGTGCCAGCAGTAACTCCAAAGGGAACACTGAAGCTTTCTTT TRBJ1-1 - - TRBV6-5
CASSFGFDTEAFF TGTGCCAGCAGCTTCGGATTCGACACTGAAGCTTTCTTT TRBJ1-1 - - TRBV7-2
CASSESSGNTIYF TGTGCCAGCAGCGAGAGCTCTGGAAACACCATATATTTT TRBJ1-3 - - TRBV7-9
CAIEGRSPSGTGELFF TGTGCCATCGAGGGACGGTCCCCCTCCGGAACCGGGGAGCTGTTTTTT TRBJ2-2 - - TRBV10-3
CASSRAGSTDTQYF TGTGCCAGCAGCAGAGCAGGGTCCACAGATACGCAGTATTTT TRBJ2-3 - - TRBV7-2
CASGVRTGGFSPLHF TGTGCCAGCGGGGTTCGGACAGGGGGCTTTTCACCCCTCCACTTT TRBJ1-6 TRBD1 - TRBV28
CASSQTPGGIGANVLTF TGTGCCAGCAGCCAGACCCCGGGGGGAATTGGGGCCAACGTCCTGACTTTC TRBJ2-6 TRBD2 - TRBV3-1/TRBV3-2
CASSFGPGTGRYAEQFF TGCGCCAGCAGCTTCGGGCCCGGTACAGGGCGGTATGCTGAGCAGTTCTTC TRBJ2-1 - - TRBV5-1
CASSRGENTEAFF TGTGCCAGCAGCCGGGGAGAGAACACTGAAGCTTTCTTT TRBJ1-1 - - TRBV3-1/TRBV3-2
CASSMGYGYTF TGTGCCAGTAGTATGGGATATGGCTACACCTTC TRBJ1-2 - - TRBV19
CASRPDRNTEAFF TGTGCCAGCAGACCTGACAGGAACACTGAAGCTTTCTTT TRBJ1-1 - - TRBV6-5
CASSLRGDPGYEQYF TGTGCCAGCAGCTTACGGGGGGACCCGGGCTACGAGCAGTACTTC TRBJ2-7 TRBD2 once TRBV7-3
CASSESYEQYF TGTGCCAGCAGTGAATCATACGAGCAGTACTTC TRBJ2-7 - - TRBV6-1
CASSPTTSGGYNEQFF TGTGCCAGCAGCCCAACTACTAGCGGGGGATACAATGAGCAGTTCTTC TRBJ2-1 TRBD2 - TRBV6-6
CASSILGGLTTEAFF TGTGCCAGTAGTATATTAGGAGGGTTGACCACTGAAGCTTTCTTT TRBJ1-1 - - TRBV19
CASSLAGRMNTEAFF TGCGCCAGCAGCTTGGCGGGGCGGATGAACACTGAAGCTTTCTTT TRBJ1-1 - - TRBV5-1
CASSETSDSTDTQYF TGCGCCAGCAGCGAAACCTCTGATAGCACAGATACGCAGTATTTT TRBJ2-3 - - TRBV4-3
CASSSGQGVGYTF TGTGCCAGCAGCTCGGGACAGGGGGTAGGCTACACCTTC TRBJ1-2 TRBD1 - TRBV3-1/TRBV3-2
CASSLAPNTEAFF TGTGCCAGCAGCTTAGCCCCGAACACTGAAGCTTTCTTT TRBJ1-1 - - TRBV11-1
CASSWGRGAESGYTF TGTGCCAGTAGTTGGGGCCGAGGGGCGGAAAGTGGCTACACCTTC TRBJ1-2 - - TRBV19
CASSGGTGGQPQHF TGTGCCAGCAGTGGTGGGACAGGGGGGCAGCCCCAGCATTTT TRBJ1-5 TRBD1 - TRBV28
CASSEGDHIISPLHF TGTGCCAGCAGTGAGGGGGACCATATAATTTCACCCCTCCACTTT TRBJ1-6 - - TRBV2
CASSLGGSHRAVNEQFF TGCGCCAGCAGCTTGGGAGGTAGCCACCGGGCCGTGAATGAGCAGTTCTTC TRBJ2-1 - - TRBV5-1
CASSFGAFNQPQHF TGTGCCAGCAGCTTTGGGGCCTTTAATCAGCCCCAGCATTTT TRBJ1-5 - many TRBV7-9
CASSLVGGSTTRGSPLHF TGCGCCAGCAGCTTGGTTGGGGGCAGCACCACCAGGGGATCACCCCTCCACTTT TRBJ1-6 - - TRBV5-1
CASSLGGQGHQPQHF TGTGCCAGCAGCTTAGGGGGACAGGGGCATCAGCCCCAGCATTTT TRBJ1-5 TRBD1 - TRBV7-2
CASSNPGQSYEQYF TGTGCCAGCTCAAACCCGGGACAGTCCTACGAGCAGTACTTC TRBJ2-7 TRBD1 - TRBV18
CAWSRAATDSPLHF TGTGCCTGGAGTCGGGCCGCCACGGATTCACCCCTCCACTTT TRBJ1-6 - - TRBV30
CASSAGLNSGNTIYF TGTGCCAGTAGTGCAGGACTTAACTCTGGAAACACCATATATTTT TRBJ1-3 - - TRBV19
CASSIEGQAQHF TGTGCCAGTAGTATAGAGGGCCAGGCCCAGCATTTT TRBJ1-5 - - TRBV19
CASSLGGAVYEQYF TGTGCCAGCAGCTTAGGGGGGGCGGTGTACGAGCAGTACTTC TRBJ2-7 - - TRBV7-9
CASSLGGLAGLKIPEQFF TGTGCCAGCAGCCTCGGGGGGCTAGCGGGGCTAAAAATTCCTGAGCAGTTCTTC TRBJ2-1 TRBD2 - TRBV3-1/TRBV3-2
CASSVGQGNTIYF TGTGCCAGCAGTGTCGGACAAGGAAACACCATATATTTT TRBJ1-3 - - TRBV6-2/TRBV6-3
CASSPSTGNYGYTF TGTGCCAGTAGTCCGTCAACAGGGAACTATGGCTACACCTTC TRBJ1-2 - - TRBV19
CATSRDGTGTDTQYF TGTGCCACCAGCAGAGACGGAACTGGCACAGATACGCAGTATTTT TRBJ2-3 - - TRBV15
CASSYSIRNYGYTF TGTGCCAGCAGTTACTCGATCAGAAACTATGGCTACACCTTC TRBJ1-2 - - TRBV6-2/TRBV6-3
CAWSSTGTLGNTIYF TGTGCCTGGAGTTCTACCGGGACACTCGGAAACACCATATATTTT TRBJ1-3 - - TRBV30